This T cell receptor (beta chain) derives from a study of post-analysis software for immune sequencing data. V lost 0 bases and J 0 bases, leaving 9 bases between the germline ends. The CDR3 is 16 amino acids. Germline assignment: CDR1 MNHEY and CDR2 SMNVEV (reference sequence). On this clonotype itself: What it recognizes is unknown.

The TCR beta cDNA libraries contained unique molecular identifiers. Out of roughly 0.85 to 11 million T cells, about 510,000 cDNA molecules were generated. One entry per CDR3 protein results from TCRdb running MiXCR on the PCR reads. The data contain around 200,000 distinct CDR3 sequences, approximately 30% of them seen just once; the ten biggest clones take up around 3.2%. Study-level findings and limits: Patients with multiple sclerosis recorded significantly lower normalized Chao1 diversity than controls, the study found. Four to six TRBV segments were more frequent in patients than controls; TRBV5-6, TRBV5-1 and TRBV20-1 belonged to this group. By F measure, samples from a shared preparation batch strongly co-clustered.

The sequencing sample was made of blood. The chain has TRBV27 and TRBJ2-1; D might be TRBD2 (5 bases). The receptor was derived from a girl younger than 18 with multiple sclerosis. The CDR3 DNA reads as TGTGCCAGCAGTTTATCCAGCGGAAGCTCCTACAATGAGCAGTTCTTC. Translated, it gives CASSLSSGSSYNEQFF.